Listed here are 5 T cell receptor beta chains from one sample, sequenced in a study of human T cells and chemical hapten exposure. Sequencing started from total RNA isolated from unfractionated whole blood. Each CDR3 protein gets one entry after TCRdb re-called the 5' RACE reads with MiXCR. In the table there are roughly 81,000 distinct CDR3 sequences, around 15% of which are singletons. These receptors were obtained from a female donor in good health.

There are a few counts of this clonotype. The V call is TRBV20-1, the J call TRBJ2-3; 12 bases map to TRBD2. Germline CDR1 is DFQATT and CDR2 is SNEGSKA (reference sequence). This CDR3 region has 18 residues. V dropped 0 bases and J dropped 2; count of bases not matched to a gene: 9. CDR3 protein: CSARDPLAGGPYTDTQYF. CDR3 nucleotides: TGCAGTGCTAGAGATCCGCTAGCGGGGGGGCCGTACACAGATACGCAGTATTTT.

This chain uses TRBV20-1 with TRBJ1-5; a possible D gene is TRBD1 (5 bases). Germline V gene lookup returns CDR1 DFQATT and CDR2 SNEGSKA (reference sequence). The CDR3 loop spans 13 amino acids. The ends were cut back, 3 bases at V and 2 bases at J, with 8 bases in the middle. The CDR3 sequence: CSASLQGNQPQHF. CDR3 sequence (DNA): TGCAGTGCTAGTTTACAGGGCAATCAGCCCCAGCATTTT.

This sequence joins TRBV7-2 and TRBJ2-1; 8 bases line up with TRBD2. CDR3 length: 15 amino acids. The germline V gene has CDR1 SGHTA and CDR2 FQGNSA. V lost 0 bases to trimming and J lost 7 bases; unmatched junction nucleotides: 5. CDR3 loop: CASSLAGLGLNEQFF. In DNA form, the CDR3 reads TGTGCCAGCAGCTTAGCGGGACTAGGGTTAAATGAGCAGTTCTTC.

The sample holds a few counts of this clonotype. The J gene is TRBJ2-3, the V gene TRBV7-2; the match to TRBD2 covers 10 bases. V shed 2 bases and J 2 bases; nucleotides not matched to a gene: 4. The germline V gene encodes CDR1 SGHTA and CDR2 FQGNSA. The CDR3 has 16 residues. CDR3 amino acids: CASSLRAGGITDTQYF. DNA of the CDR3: TGTGCCAGCAGCTTAAGAGCGGGGGGGATCACAGATACGCAGTATTTT. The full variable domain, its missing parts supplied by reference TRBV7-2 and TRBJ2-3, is GAGVSQSPSNKVTEKGKDVELRCDPISGHTALYWYRQSLGQGLEFLIYFQGNSAPDKSGLPSDRFSAERTGGSVSTLTIQRTQQEDSAVYLCASSLRAGGITDTQYFGPGTRLTVL.

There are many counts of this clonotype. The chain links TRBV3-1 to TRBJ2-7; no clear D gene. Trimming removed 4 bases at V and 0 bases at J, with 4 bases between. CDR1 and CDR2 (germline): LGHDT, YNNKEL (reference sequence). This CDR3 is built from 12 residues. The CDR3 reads CASSPSSYEQYF. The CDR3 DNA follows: TGTGCCAGCAGCCCATCCTCCTACGAGCAGTACTTC.